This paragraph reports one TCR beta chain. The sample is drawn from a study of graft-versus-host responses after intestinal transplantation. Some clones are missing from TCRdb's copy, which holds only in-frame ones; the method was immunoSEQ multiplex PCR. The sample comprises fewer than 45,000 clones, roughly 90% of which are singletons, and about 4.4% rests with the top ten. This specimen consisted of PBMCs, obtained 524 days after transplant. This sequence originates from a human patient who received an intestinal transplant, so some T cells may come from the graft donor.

The CDR3 sequence: CATSIEACGKTYGYTF. In DNA form, the CDR3 reads TGTGCCACCAGCATTGAGGCGTGTGGAAAGACCTATGGCTACACCTTC. The V and J genes are TRBV15 and TRBJ1-2, with D hard to call. CDR3 length: 16 amino acids. Germline CDR1 is LNHNV and CDR2 is YYDKDF (reference sequence). V lost 4 bases to trimming and J lost 4 bases, with 19 bases between them.